These 8 T cell receptor beta chains originate from one sample sequenced in a study of T cell repertoires in cytomegalovirus infection. TCRdb reanalysed the reads using MiXCR and keeps one entry per CDR3 protein. The data show tens of thousands of distinct CDR3 sequences, with approximately 20% seen just once and roughly two thirds held by the top ten. These receptors' antigens are unknown. Sequenced material: CD8+ T cells from cultured PBMCs, taken from culture after CMV antigen stimulation. The source of these receptors is a human donor in good health (CMV status not recorded). Some clones in this sample may be carry-over from other donors' samples.

The chain carries TRBV5-1 and TRBJ1-5; D unresolved. CDR3 length equals 15 residues. Trimming removed 0 bases at V and 1 base at J, with 8 bases between. Germline-derived CDR1 and CDR2 are SGHRS and YFSETQ. CDR3 DNA sequence: TGCGCCAGCAGCTTGGACTTTGGAAGCAATCAGCCCCAGCATTTT. It yields the protein CASSLDFGSNQPQHF. Full variable domain (remainder filled in from reference TRBV5-1 and TRBJ1-5): KAGVTQTPRYLIKTRGQQVTLSCSPISGHRSVSWYQQTPGQGLQFLFEYFSETQRNKGNFPGRFSGRQFSNSRSEMNVSTLELGDSALYLCASSLDFGSNQPQHFGDGTRLSIL.

This clonotype occurred a few times. CDR3 sequence (DNA): TGCGCCAGCAGCCAAAGGCAAATAAACACTGAAGCTTTCTTT. Its protein is CASSQRQINTEAFF. The chain has TRBV4-1 and TRBJ1-1; no clear D. In germline, CDR1 is MGHRA, CDR2 YSYEKL. CDR3 size: 14 residues. V was shortened by 2 bases and J by 2 bases, with 9 bases between the two germline ends.

This clonotype appeared a few times. V gene TRBV7-2 combines with J gene TRBJ1-1; D call uncertain. The CDR3 extends over 13 amino acids. Germline V gives CDR1 SGHTA, CDR2 FQGNSA. V shed 5 bases and J shed 0 bases, with 7 bases lying between them. The CDR3 bases are TGTGCCAGCAGCCTCGAAATGAACACTGAAGCTTTCTTT. Translating gives CASSLEMNTEAFF.

The rearrangement joins TRBV12-3 or TRBV12-4 to TRBJ2-2; TRBD2 matches at 9 bases. V lost 2 bases, J lost 8 bases, and 9 bases stayed unmatched. The CDR3 spans 16 residues. The CDR3 sequence: CASSLLAGLTGGELFF. The CDR3 nucleotides are TGTGCCAGCAGTTTACTAGCGGGGCTAACGGGAGGGGAGCTGTTTTTT.

This sequence joins TRBV20-1 and TRBJ2-7, with TRBD2 as a possible D gene (6 bases). Germline CDR1 reads DFQATT; CDR2 reads SNEGSKA (reference sequence). V was pared by 2 bases and J by 3 bases, with 8 bases between. The CDR3 extends over 12 amino acids. The CDR3 sequence: CSARRGLYEQYF. The DNA for the CDR3 is TGCAGTGCTAGAAGGGGACTCTACGAGCAGTACTTC.

The chain has TRBV7-9 and TRBJ2-1; D is undetermined. The ends were cut back, 5 bases at V and 2 bases at J, with 4 bases in the middle. CDR3 length equals 12 residues. Looked up from germline, CDR1 is SEHNR and CDR2 is FQNEAQ (reference sequence). CDR3 region: CASSPTYNEQFF. In DNA, the CDR3 is TGTGCCAGCAGCCCGACCTACAATGAGCAGTTCTTC.

This clonotype showed up just a few times. The chain has TRBV4-3 and TRBJ2-7, with D perhaps TRBD2 (5 bases). The CDR3 runs to 15 residues. V lost 0 bases to trimming and J lost 4 bases, with 13 bases between them. Looked up from germline, CDR1 is LGHNA and CDR2 is YSLEER. The CDR3 bases are TGCGCCAGCAGCCAAGATAGGAGGCACCCTTACGAGCAGTACTTC. This codes for CASSQDRRHPYEQYF.

In this sample, this clonotype turned up a few times. The gene calls are TRBV29-1 and TRBJ2-7; D unclear. Trimming stripped 6 bases from V and 6 bases from J, with 9 bases between. The CDR3 loop spans 10 amino acids. The germline V gene encodes CDR1 SQVTM and CDR2 ANQGSEA. The CDR3 DNA follows: TGCAGCGTCCTGGGGTCCGAGCAGTACTTC. Its translation is CSVLGSEQYF.